This entry describes one T cell receptor beta chain. Its antigen is unknown. Amplification used 60 Vbeta primers and 13 Jbeta primers. Assay used: immunoSEQ multiplex PCR; TCRdb lists only in-frame clones, some missing. The table records 150,000 to 180,000 clones, around 70% of them present only once. Donors counted as nominally healthy when sampled, yet unrecorded immune exposures were likely. This sample was taken from a study of cytomegalovirus exposure and HLA in healthy donors. Study-wide points: Roughly uniform depth of sequencing across donors was assumed in presence/absence analyses.

Germline trimming cut 5 bases from V and 2 bases from J; bases unmatched to any gene: 5. Germline CDR1 and CDR2: MNHNS and SASEGT. There are 14 residues in the CDR3. V is TRBV6-1 and J is TRBJ1-1, with TRBD1 matching 7 bases. The TCR comes from a young man in good health and CMV-seronegative. The sequencing input was PBMCs. CDR3 DNA sequence: TGTGCCAGCAGTCGGACAGGATCTAACACTGAAGCTTTCTTT. This translates into CASSRTGSNTEAFF.